This record covers a single T cell receptor beta chain. Its antigen is not identified. Via MiXCR, TCRdb re-called the reads, giving one row per CDR3 protein. In the table there are about 110,000 distinct CDR3 sequences, 25% to 35% of which are singletons. Germline-derived CDR1 and CDR2 are DFQATT and SNEGSKA (reference sequence). Trimming took 2 bases from V and 0 from J; bases not matched to a gene: 10. This CDR3 has 17 residues. This record comes from a study of T cell repertoires in cytomegalovirus infection. This receptor was obtained from a human donor in good health (CMV status not recorded). Some clones in this sample may be carry-over from other donors' samples. The chain carries TRBV20-1 and TRBJ1-1, with TRBD1 identical over 9 bases. The source material was CD8+ T cells from cultured PBMCs, sampled from culture after CMV antigen stimulation. CDR3 nucleotide sequence: TGCAGTGCTAGATGGGACAGGGAAAGCGTCGTGAACACTGAAGCTTTCTTT. It yields the protein CSARWDRESVVNTEAFF.